This TCR beta chain comes out of a study of blood T cell repertoires in COVID-19. As for the study in general: Samples taken during acute and convalescent COVID-19 were collected in the United States, Italy and Spain. T cells, B-cell-depleted T cells, or PBMCs supplied cDNA or gDNA.

In the study's own analysis: By means of reference gene primer amplification, nucleated cell counts were estimated. Using immunoSEQ multiplex PCR, the repertoire was profiled, and TCRdb retains in-frame clones only, with some absent. The V and J calls and the clone size are those of that table, but D and trimming were determined from the DNA. Here the sample spans tens of thousands of clones, roughly 90% being singletons. Germline V lookup: CDR1 GTSNPN, CDR2 SVGIG (reference sequence). Trimming cost V 8 bases and J 6 bases; bases outside gene matches: 7. This CDR3 spans 12 amino acids. This TCR was sampled from a male donor with acute or convalescent COVID-19. Sequencing input: peripheral blood. J is TRBJ1-3 and V is TRBV30, with TRBD1 matching 7 bases. The CDR3 protein is CAQKGQINTIYF. The DNA for the CDR3 is TGTGCCCAGAAGGGACAGATAAACACCATATATTTT.